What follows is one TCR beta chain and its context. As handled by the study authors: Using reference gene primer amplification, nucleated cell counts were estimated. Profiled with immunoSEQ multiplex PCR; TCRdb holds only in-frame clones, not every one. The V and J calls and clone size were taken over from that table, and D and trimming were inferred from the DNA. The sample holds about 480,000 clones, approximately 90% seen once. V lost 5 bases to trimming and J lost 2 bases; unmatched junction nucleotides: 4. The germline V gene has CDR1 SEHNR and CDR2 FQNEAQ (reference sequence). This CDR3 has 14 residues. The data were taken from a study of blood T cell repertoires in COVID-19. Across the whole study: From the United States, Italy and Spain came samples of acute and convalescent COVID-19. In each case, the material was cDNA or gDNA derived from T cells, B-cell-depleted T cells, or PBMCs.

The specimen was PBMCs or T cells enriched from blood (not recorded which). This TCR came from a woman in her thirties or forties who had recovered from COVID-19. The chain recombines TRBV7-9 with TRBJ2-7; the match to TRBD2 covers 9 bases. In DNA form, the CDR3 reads TGTGCCAGCAGCCGTAGCGGGAGCCCCTACGAGCAGTACTTC. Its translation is CASSRSGSPYEQYF.